A selection of T cell receptor beta chains follows, all from one sample in a study of cytomegalovirus exposure and HLA in healthy donors. The table came from immunoSEQ multiplex PCR; TCRdb's copy has only in-frame clones and leaves some out. The sample includes approximately 160,000 clones, roughly 90% of them seen just once. Sequences were obtained from PBMCs. All receptors come from a woman in her 30s in good health and CMV-seronegative. CDR3s leave out the opening cysteine and the closing phenylalanine or tryptophan. Clone size appears in some rows only: once, few, many, or a class for an expanded clone.

>TRBV4-3|TRBJ1-2|few
ASSLDRGSGYGYT
>TRBV19|TRBJ1-2|-
ASRGTGTNYGYT
>TRBV6-5|TRBJ2-7|-
ASSLPPEVCYEQY
>TRBV11-2|TRBJ2-7|-
ASSFRFTGPSSAEQY
>TRBV19|TRBJ2-7|-
ASSISGESYEQY
>TRBV6-5|TRBJ2-3|once
ASRRTVHTDTQY
>TRBV7-6|TRBJ2-2|-
ASSPRGKARNTGELF
>TRBV5-6|TRBJ1-2|-
ASSLDRGYGYT
>TRBV29-1|TRBJ1-1|-
SVGGRATEAF
>TRBV6-5|TRBJ2-7|-
ASSRRGNEQY
>TRBV7-2|TRBJ1-5|-
ASSLGGFGQPQH
>TRBV4-3|TRBJ2-7|-
ASSQMDRATYEQY
>TRBV2|TRBJ1-1|-
ASSWPGEAAEAF
>TRBV7-8|TRBJ1-1|-
ASSEGTGNTEAF
>TRBV20-1|TRBJ2-7|once
SASFSEQY
>TRBV7-6|TRBJ2-1|-
ATGTSAYNEQF
>TRBV11-2|TRBJ2-7|-
ASSLMRGVEQY
>TRBV11-2|TRBJ2-1|-
ASSLGQGVDNEQF
>TRBV5-8|TRBJ1-2|-
ASSRRPGTGIGYGYT
>TRBV2|TRBJ2-2|-
ASGGYSNTGELF
>TRBV27|TRBJ2-7|-
ASSKREGFYEQY
>TRBV6-5|TRBJ2-1|-
ASSYRGLAGGNEQF
>TRBV10-2|TRBJ2-3|once
ASSEGGGGNTQY
>TRBV9|TRBJ2-1|-
ASSVVGLAGNEQF
>TRBV4-1|TRBJ2-7|-
ASSRGTASSYEQY
>TRBV28|TRBJ1-2|-
ASSSPIRGNYGYT